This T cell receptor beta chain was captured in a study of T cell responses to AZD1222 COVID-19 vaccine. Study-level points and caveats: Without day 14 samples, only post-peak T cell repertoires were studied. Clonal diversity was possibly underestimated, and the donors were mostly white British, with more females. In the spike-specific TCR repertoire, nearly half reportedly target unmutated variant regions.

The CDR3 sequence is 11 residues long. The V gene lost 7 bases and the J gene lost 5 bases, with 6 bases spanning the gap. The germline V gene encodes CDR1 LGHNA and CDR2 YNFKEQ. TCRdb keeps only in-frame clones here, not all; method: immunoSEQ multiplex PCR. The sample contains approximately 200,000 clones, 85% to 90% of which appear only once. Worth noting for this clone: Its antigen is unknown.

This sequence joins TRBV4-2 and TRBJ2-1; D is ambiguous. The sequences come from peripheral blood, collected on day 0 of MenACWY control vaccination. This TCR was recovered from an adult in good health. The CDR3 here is CASTSNNEQFF. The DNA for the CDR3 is TGTGCCAGCACCTCTAACAATGAGCAGTTCTTC.